This T cell receptor (beta chain) came from a study of PD-1 blockade in classical Hodgkin lymphoma. Time point defined: newly diagnosed, previously untreated cHL patient sample. Using magnetic negative selection, the CD4+ T cells were separated out of thawed PBMCs. Newly diagnosed, untreated classical Hodgkin lymphoma PBMCs served as comparison. Assay: immunoSEQ multiplex PCR; the TCRdb copy retains only in-frame clones and omits some. The table records 25,000 to 35,000 clones, about 88% of them present only once. A word on this clone: What it binds is unknown.

Regarding the study as a whole: What caused the repertoire differences, perhaps disease activity or prior therapy, remains undefined. TCR diversity at baseline was reported to be reduced in newly diagnosed patients relative to healthy donors.

This clonotype was obtained from a human donor with classical Hodgkin lymphoma. The material sequenced was CD4+ T cells from blood.

CDR3 DNA: TGTGCCAGCAGACCACTCGCAGGGGGTCCCCCCGGGGAGCTGTTTTTT. This translates into CASRPLAGGPPGELFF. The rearrangement links TRBV27 to TRBJ2-2, with 7 bases fitting TRBD1. Germline trimming cut 6 bases from V and 6 bases from J; bases unmatched to any gene: 13. The CDR3 is made up of 16 amino acids. Per the germline V gene, CDR1 is MNHEY and CDR2 is SMNVEV (reference sequence).